This TCR beta chain was observed in a study of blood T cells in healthy people across ages. Study observations and caveats: In older individuals, TCR beta diversity per million T cells was lower, falling roughly linearly with age.

Comments on this clonotype: Its antigen remains unidentified.

V gave up 5 bases and J gave up 4 bases, with 12 bases separating them. The CDR3 extends over 14 amino acids. Germline assignment: CDR1 MNHEY and CDR2 SVGEGT. The second PCR ran about 6 to 12 cycles with a sample-barcoded 5' primer and J-beta primers. Each cDNA was tagged by a template-switch adaptor containing 12 random nucleotides. TCRdb analysed the 5' RACE reads with MiXCR anew, one entry per CDR3 protein. The sample has approximately 900,000 distinct CDR3 sequences; under 50% are singletons. The sequenced sample was blood. This chain uses TRBV6-2 or TRBV6-3 with TRBJ2-1; D not certain. The TCR sequence derives from a man aged 30 to 45 in good health. CDR3 bases: TGTGCCAGCAGTCCCCGCTGGGGTTACAATGAGCAGTTCTTC. Its translation is CASSPRWGYNEQFF.